Listed here is a single TCR beta chain. Its antigen is as yet unknown. This record belongs to a study of human T cells and chemical hapten exposure. The time point was: patch test 2, 6 weeks after DPC sensitization. Regarding treatment: therapeutic diphenylcyclopropenone sensitization with weekly scalp DPC. Non-pregnant alopecia patients aged 18 to 70, suitable for DPC therapy. Study findings and constraints: Expanded TCRs made up significantly more big CDR3 similarity clusters than controls did.

TCRdb reprocessed the RACE reads with MiXCR, giving one entry per CDR3 protein. The sample holds 80,000 to 95,000 distinct CDR3 sequences; roughly 11% are singletons and the top ten take 1.5% to 2%. The TCR sequence derives from a man younger than 35 with alopecia areata. Some clones in this sample may be carry-over from other donors' samples. The sample was whole blood, taken in connection with sensitization to the hapten diphenylcyclopropenone (DPC).

CDR3 DNA sequence: TGCAGCGGGGGGGACAGATCCTACAATGAGCAGTTCTTC. Translation: CSGGDRSYNEQFF. The rearrangement joins TRBV29-1 to TRBJ2-1, with a tentative D call TRBD1 (7 bases). There are 13 residues in the CDR3. Germline assignment: CDR1 SQVTM and CDR2 ANQGSEA. Trimming cost V 7 bases and J 1 base, with 11 bases left between them.